This TCR beta chain came from a study of naive and memory T cell subsets. This CDR3 spans 14 amino acids. The germline gives CDR1 LNHDA, CDR2 SQIVND (reference sequence). V was clipped by 7 bases and J by 4 bases, with 16 bases between them. About this clonotype itself: Its antigen is unknown.

Study results and limitations: The RNA method is potentially sensitive to activation and differentiation changes.

A UMI-containing oligonucleotide was joined by 3' ligation to the TCR cDNA template. Four PCR rounds used nested alpha and beta constant region primers plus the SP2 primer. For blood and skin samples, reverse transcription used TCR alpha and beta constant primers. TCRdb recomputed calls from the 5' RACE reads with MiXCR, one row per CDR3 protein. Of 48,000 or so distinct CDR3 sequences in the sample, about 4.4% were seen once. The chain carries TRBV19 and TRBJ1-2, with a possible D match to TRBD1 (6 bases). The clonotype originates from a female donor in good health. CDR3: CASNPLGQSYGYTF. CDR3 bases: TGTGCCAGTAACCCGCTCGGACAGAGCTATGGCTACACCTTC.